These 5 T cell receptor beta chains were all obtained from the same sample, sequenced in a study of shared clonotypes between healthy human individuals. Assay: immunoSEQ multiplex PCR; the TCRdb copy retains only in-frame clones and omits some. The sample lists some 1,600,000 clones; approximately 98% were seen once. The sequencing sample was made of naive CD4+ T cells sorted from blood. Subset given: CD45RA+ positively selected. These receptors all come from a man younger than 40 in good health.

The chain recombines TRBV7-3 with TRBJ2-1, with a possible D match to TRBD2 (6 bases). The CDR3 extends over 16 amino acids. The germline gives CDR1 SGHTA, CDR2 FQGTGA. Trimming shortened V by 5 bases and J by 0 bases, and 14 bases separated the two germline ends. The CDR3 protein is CASSPRAGSSYNEQFF. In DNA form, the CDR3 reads TGTGCCAGCAGCCCCAGGGCGGGAAGCTCCTACAATGAGCAGTTCTTC.

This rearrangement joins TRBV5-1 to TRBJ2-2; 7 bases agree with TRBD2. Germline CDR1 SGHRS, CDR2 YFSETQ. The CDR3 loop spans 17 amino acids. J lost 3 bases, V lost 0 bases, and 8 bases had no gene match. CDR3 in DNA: TGCGCCAGCAGCTTGGATTCGGCGGGGGTGGACACCGGGGAGCTGTTTTTT. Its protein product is CASSLDSAGVDTGELFF.

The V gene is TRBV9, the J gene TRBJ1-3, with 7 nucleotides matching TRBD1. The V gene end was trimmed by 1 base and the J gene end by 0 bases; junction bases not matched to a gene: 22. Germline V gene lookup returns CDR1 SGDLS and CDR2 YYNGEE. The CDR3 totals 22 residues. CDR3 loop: CASSVRLLRTWDRPNSGNTIYF. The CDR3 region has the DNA TGTGCCAGCAGCGTAAGATTACTAAGAACCTGGGACAGACCCAACTCTGGAAACACCATATATTTT.

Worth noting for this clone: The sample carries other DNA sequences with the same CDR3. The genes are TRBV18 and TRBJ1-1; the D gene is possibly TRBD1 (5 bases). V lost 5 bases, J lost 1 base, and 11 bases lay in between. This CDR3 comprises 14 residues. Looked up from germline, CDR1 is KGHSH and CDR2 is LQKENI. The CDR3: CASSLGTGNTEAFF. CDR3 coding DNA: TGTGCCAGCTCATTAGGGACGGGGAACACTGAAGCTTTCTTT. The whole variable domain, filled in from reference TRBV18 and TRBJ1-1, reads NAGVMQNPRHLVRRRGQEARLRCSPMKGHSHVYWYRQLPEEGLKFMVYLQKENIIDESGMPKERFSAEFPKEGPSILRIQQVVRGDSAAYFCASSLGTGNTEAFFGQGTRLTVV.

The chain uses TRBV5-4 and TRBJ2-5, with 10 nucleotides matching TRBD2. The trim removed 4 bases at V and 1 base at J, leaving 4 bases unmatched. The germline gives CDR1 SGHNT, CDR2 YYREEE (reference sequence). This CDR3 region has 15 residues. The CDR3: CASSRTSGTQETQYF. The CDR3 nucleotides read TGTGCCAGCAGCCGGACTAGCGGCACCCAAGAGACCCAGTACTTC.